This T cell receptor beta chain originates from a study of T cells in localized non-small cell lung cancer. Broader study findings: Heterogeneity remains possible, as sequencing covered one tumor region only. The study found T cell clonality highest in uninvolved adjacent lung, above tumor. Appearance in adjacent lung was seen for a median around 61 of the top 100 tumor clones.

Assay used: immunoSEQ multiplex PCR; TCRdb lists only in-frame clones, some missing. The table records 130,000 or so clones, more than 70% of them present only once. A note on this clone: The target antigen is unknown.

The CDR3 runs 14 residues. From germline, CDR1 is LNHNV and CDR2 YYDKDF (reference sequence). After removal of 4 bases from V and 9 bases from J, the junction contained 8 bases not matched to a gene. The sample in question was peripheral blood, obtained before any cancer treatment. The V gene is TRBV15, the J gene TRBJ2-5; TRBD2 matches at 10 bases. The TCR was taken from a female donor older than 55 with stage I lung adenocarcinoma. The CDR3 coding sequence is TGTGCCACCAGCATAACGGGACTAGCGATCTCCCAGTACTTC. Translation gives CATSITGLAISQYF.